Below, 18 T cell receptor beta chains from the same sample are listed, as sequenced in a study of beta chain features in type 1 diabetes. General observations from the study: Within each of all four CD4+ subsets, Type 1 diabetes patients had TCRB CDR3s that were moderately but significantly shorter.

Of the isolated RNA, all was reverse transcribed, and so the sequenced material was expressed TCRB transcripts. Sequenced by immunoSEQ multiplex PCR; TCRdb stores in-frame clones only, minus some. The table has approximately 240,000 clones, 16% seen once. Their antigens are not known. The sample was naive CD4+ T cells from blood. All receptors derive from a man aged 30-40 years with type 1 diabetes.

The CDR3 loop is CASSWDRGTDTQYF. CDR3 DNA: TGTGCCAGCAGCTGGGACAGGGGCACAGATACGCAGTATTTT. The rearrangement joins TRBV11-3 to TRBJ2-3; 9 bases agree with TRBD1. CDR1 SGHNT and CDR2 YENEEA come from the germline V gene. V shed 4 bases and J 1 base; nucleotides not matched to a gene: 0. The CDR3 totals 14 residues.

A few counts support this clone. This sequence joins TRBV7-2 and TRBJ2-2, with D possibly TRBD1 on 5 matching bases. The V end was cut by 5 bases, the J end by 2 bases, with 12 bases between. Germline CDR1 is SGHTA and CDR2 is FQGNSA. This CDR3 comprises 15 residues. CDR3 DNA: TGTGCCAGCAGCGATCTTAGGGGTAACACCGGGGAGCTGTTTTTT. Translation gives CASSDLRGNTGELFF.

This rearrangement joins TRBV5-4 to TRBJ1-5, with TRBD1 matching over 8 bases. This CDR3 comprises 17 residues. Germline V gene data show CDR1 as SGHNT and CDR2 as YYREEE (reference sequence). V gave up 1 base and J gave up 2 bases; unmatched junction bases: 8. CDR3 in amino acids: CASSLTVQGAGNQPQHF. CDR3 sequence (DNA): TGTGCCAGCAGCTTGACAGTCCAGGGGGCCGGCAATCAGCCCCAGCATTTT.

This clone was found a few times. The chain recombines TRBV29-1 with TRBJ2-1, with TRBD1 identical over 10 bases. V lost 4 bases, J lost 3 bases, and 3 bases stayed unmatched. The CDR3 runs 14 residues. Per germline, CDR1 SQVTM and CDR2 ANQGSEA. The CDR3 sequence: CSVVRTGGYNEQFF. CDR3 sequence (DNA): TGCAGCGTTGTTAGGACAGGGGGCTACAATGAGCAGTTCTTC.

In the case of this clone: At one boundary the junction diverges from the germline segment, which might be a read error. The chain carries TRBV7-7 and TRBJ2-1; 15 bases are a match to TRBD2. The length of the CDR3 is 16 residues. Germline V gives CDR1 SSHAT, CDR2 FNYEAQ (reference sequence). CDR3 residues: CASSSGLAGGGDEQFF. CDR3 DNA sequence: TGTGCTAGCAGCTCGGGACTAGCGGGAGGTGGAGATGAGCAGTTCTTC.

V usage is TRBV4-1 and J usage is TRBJ2-5, with a weak D call TRBD1 (6 bases). Trimming cost V 2 bases and J 2 bases, with 9 bases left between them. This CDR3 has 14 residues. Per germline, CDR1 MGHRA and CDR2 YSYEKL. CDR3 DNA: TGCGCCAGCAGCCAACGCCAGGGGCAAGAGACCCAGTACTTC. Amino acids: CASSQRQGQETQYF.

In this sample, this clone turned up a few times. V is TRBV4-2 and J is TRBJ2-7; 8 bases map to TRBD2. The CDR3 is 16 amino acids. After removal of 1 base from V and 2 bases from J, the junction contained 7 bases not matched to a gene. CDR1 LGHNA and CDR2 YNFKEQ come from the germline V gene. CDR3 DNA sequence: TGTGCCAGCAGCCAAGGTGCAGCGGGAGTCGCCTACGAGCAGTACTTC. Translating gives CASSQGAAGVAYEQYF.

This clone was recorded a few times. J is TRBJ2-7 and V is TRBV7-2, with 8 bases aligning to TRBD1. The CDR3 covers 13 residues. Germline CDR1 is SGHTA and CDR2 is FQGNSA. Trimming cost V 3 bases and J 5 bases; bases outside gene matches: 3. The CDR3 DNA reads as TGTGCCAGCAGCTTTGACAGGGGAAACGAGCAGTACTTC. Residues: CASSFDRGNEQYF.

The CDR3 region is CASSWTVNEKLFF. The CDR3 DNA reads TGTGCCAGCAGCTGGACAGTGAATGAAAAACTGTTTTTT. V usage is TRBV7-2 and J usage is TRBJ1-4, with D maybe TRBD1 (6 bases). Germline V gene sequence: CDR1 SGHTA, CDR2 FQGNSA. There are 13 residues in the CDR3. The V end lost 4 bases, the J end lost 5 bases, and 8 bases lay between the germline ends.

This clone was seen a handful of times. V usage is TRBV18 and J usage is TRBJ2-7; TRBD2 aligns across 11 bases. The CDR3 spans 13 residues. Germline CDR1 KGHSH, CDR2 LQKENI. Trimming at V came to 5 bases and at J to 6 bases, leaving 3 bases not matched to a gene. The CDR3: CASSKTSGVEQYF. For the CDR3, the DNA is TGTGCCAGCTCAAAGACTAGCGGGGTCGAGCAGTACTTC.

This clone showed up just a few times. The chain recombines TRBV5-1 with TRBJ2-2; D ambiguous. Trimming stripped 0 bases from V and 0 bases from J, with 3 bases between. The germline V gene has CDR1 SGHRS and CDR2 YFSETQ. This CDR3 is 14 amino acids long. The chain's CDR3 is CASSLVPNTGELFF. The DNA for the CDR3 is TGCGCCAGCAGCTTGGTCCCGAACACCGGGGAGCTGTTTTTT.

This clone was found a few times. V usage is TRBV7-2 and J usage is TRBJ2-7; no clear D. V lost 2 bases and J 2 bases, leaving 13 bases between the germline ends. The CDR3 has 15 residues. The germline gives CDR1 SGHTA, CDR2 FQGNSA. CDR3 sequence reads: CASSLKRTAPYEQYF. The DNA of the CDR3 is TGTGCCAGCAGCTTAAAGAGGACGGCACCCTACGAGCAGTACTTC.

The rearrangement uses TRBV6-4 and TRBJ2-6, with D uncertain. Germline loops: CDR1 MRHNA, CDR2 SNTAGT. V lost 9 bases and J lost 0, with 9 bases in between. There are 14 residues in the CDR3. The CDR3 spells CASSLGSGANVLTF. The DNA for the CDR3 is TGTGCCAGTTCCTTAGGCTCTGGGGCCAACGTCCTGACTTTC.

This chain uses TRBV30 with TRBJ2-7; D is unclear. CDR1 and CDR2 (germline): GTSNPN, SVGIG (reference sequence). CDR3 length: 14 residues. V was trimmed by 2 bases and J by 6 bases, leaving 17 bases between them. CDR3 loop: CAWSISHVLGEQYF. The CDR3 DNA is TGTGCCTGGAGTATTTCTCACGTGTTGGGCGAGCAGTACTTC. Full variable domain (outside the CDR3, taken from reference TRBV30 and TRBJ2-7): SQTIHQWPATLVQPVGSPLSLECTVEGTSNPNLYWYRQAAGRGLQLLFYSVGIGQISSEVPQNLSASRPQDRQFILSSKKLLLSDSGFYLCAWSISHVLGEQYFGPGTRLTVT.

This clone was counted a few times. This chain links TRBV5-4 with TRBJ2-4; D is ambiguous. The ends were cut back, 2 bases at V and 6 bases at J, with 12 bases in the middle. This CDR3 comprises 14 residues. Looked up from germline, CDR1 is SGHNT and CDR2 is YYREEE (reference sequence). The CDR3 here is CASSLTGGTNIQYF. CDR3 DNA sequence: TGTGCCAGCAGCTTAACGGGTGGCACAAACATTCAGTACTTC.

This clone was detected a few times. This chain uses TRBV29-1 with TRBJ2-3, with 8 positions matching TRBD2. With V trimmed by 6 bases and J by 0 bases, 5 bases remained unmatched. Looked up from germline, CDR1 is SQVTM and CDR2 is ANQGSEA. The CDR3 length is 14 residues. CDR3 in amino acids: CSVVPSGSTDTQYF. Written as DNA, the CDR3 is TGCAGCGTCGTCCCTAGCGGGAGCACAGATACGCAGTATTTT.

This chain joins TRBV30 and TRBJ2-1; tentatively, D is TRBD1 (7 bases). The germline CDR1 and CDR2 sequences are GTSNPN and SVGIG (reference sequence). With 8 bases removed from V and 5 bases from J, the gap between germline ends came to 10 bases. There are 11 residues in the CDR3. CDR3 sequence (DNA): TGTGCCGCGGGACAGAACAATGAGCAGTTCTTC. Residues: CAAGQNNEQFF.

This clone was picked up a small number of times. This chain joins TRBV7-2 and TRBJ1-1; D remains unclear. The CDR3 runs to 14 residues. Looked up from germline, CDR1 is SGHTA and CDR2 is FQGNSA. The V end lost 1 base, the J end lost 1 base, and 7 bases lay between the germline ends. The CDR3 bases are TGTGCCAGCAGCTTAGTTAATCAGAACACTGAAGCTTTCTTT. It codes for CASSLVNQNTEAFF.